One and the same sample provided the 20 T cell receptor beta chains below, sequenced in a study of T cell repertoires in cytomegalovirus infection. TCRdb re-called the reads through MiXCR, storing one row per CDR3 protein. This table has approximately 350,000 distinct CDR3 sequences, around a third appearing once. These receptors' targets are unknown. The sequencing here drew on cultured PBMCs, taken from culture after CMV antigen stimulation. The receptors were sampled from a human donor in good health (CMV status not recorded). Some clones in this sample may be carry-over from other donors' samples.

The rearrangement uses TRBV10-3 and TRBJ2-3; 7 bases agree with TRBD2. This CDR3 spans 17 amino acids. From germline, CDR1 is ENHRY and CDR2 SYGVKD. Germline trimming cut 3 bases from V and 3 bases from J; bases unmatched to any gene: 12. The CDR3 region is CAISDPHGGERTDTQYF. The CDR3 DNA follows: TGTGCCATCAGTGACCCCCATGGGGGGGAACGAACAGATACGCAGTATTTT.

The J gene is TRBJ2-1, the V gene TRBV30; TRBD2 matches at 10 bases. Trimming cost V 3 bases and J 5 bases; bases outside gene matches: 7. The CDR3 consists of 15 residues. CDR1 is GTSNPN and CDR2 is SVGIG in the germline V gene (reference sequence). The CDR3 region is CAWSARTSGDNEQFF. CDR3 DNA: TGTGCCTGGAGCGCCCGGACTAGCGGCGACAATGAGCAGTTCTTC.

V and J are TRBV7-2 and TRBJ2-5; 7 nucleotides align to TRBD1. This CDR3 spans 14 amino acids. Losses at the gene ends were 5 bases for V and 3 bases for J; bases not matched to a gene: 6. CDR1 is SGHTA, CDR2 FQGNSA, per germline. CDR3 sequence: CASSPGTAKETQYF. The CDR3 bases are TGTGCCAGCAGCCCCGGGACAGCCAAAGAGACCCAGTACTTC.

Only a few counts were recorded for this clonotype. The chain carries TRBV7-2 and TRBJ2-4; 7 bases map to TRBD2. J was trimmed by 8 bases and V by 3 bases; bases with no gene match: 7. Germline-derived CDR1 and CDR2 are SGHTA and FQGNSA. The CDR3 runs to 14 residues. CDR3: CASSLRPGRDIQYF. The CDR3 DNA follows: TGTGCCAGCAGCTTGCGCCCGGGGAGGGACATTCAGTACTTC.

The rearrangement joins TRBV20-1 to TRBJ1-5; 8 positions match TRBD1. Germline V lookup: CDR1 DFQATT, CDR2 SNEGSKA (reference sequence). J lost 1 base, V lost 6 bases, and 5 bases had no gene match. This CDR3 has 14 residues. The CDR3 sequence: CSAKRTGSNQPQHF. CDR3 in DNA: TGCAGTGCAAAAAGGACAGGGAGCAATCAGCCCCAGCATTTT.

CDR3 DNA sequence: TGTGCCAGCAGCGCCTCAGGGGGGCTGAACACTGAAGCTTTCTTT. Translated, it gives CASSASGGLNTEAFF. The chain couples TRBV7-9 to TRBJ1-1; 7 bases line up with TRBD1. CDR1 is SEHNR, CDR2 FQNEAQ, per germline (reference sequence). Losses at the gene ends were 5 bases for V and 0 bases for J; bases not matched to a gene: 6. The CDR3 length is 15 residues.

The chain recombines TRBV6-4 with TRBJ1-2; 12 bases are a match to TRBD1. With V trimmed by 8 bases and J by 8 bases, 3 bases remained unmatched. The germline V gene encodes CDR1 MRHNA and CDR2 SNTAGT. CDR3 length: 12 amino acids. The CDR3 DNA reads TGTGCCAGCCAGGGACAGGGGGCCGGCTACACCTTC. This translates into CASQGQGAGYTF.

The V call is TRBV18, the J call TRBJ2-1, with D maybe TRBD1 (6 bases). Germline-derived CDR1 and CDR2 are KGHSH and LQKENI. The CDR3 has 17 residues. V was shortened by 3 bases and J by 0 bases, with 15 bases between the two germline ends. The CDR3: CASSPNRAPISYNEQFF. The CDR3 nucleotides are TGTGCCAGCTCACCTAACAGGGCCCCGATCTCCTACAATGAGCAGTTCTTC.

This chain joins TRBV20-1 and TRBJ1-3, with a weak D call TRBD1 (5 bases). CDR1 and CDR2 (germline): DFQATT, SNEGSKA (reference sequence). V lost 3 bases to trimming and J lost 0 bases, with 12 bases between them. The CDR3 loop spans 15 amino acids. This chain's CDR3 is CSASRQGYSGNTIYF. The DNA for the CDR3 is TGCAGTGCTAGTAGGCAGGGTTACTCTGGAAACACCATATATTTT.

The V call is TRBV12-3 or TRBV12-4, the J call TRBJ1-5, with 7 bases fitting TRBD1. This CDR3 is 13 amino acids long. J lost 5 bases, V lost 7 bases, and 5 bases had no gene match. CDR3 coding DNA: TGTGCCAGCACCTCCAGGGGGGATCAGCCCCAGCATTTT. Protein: CASTSRGDQPQHF.

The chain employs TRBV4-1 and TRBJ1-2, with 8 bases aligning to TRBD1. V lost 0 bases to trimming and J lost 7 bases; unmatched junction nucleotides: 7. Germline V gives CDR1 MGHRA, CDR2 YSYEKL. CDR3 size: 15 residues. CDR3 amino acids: CASSQDGQGKGGYTF. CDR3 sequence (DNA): TGCGCCAGCAGCCAAGATGGACAGGGTAAGGGTGGCTACACCTTC.

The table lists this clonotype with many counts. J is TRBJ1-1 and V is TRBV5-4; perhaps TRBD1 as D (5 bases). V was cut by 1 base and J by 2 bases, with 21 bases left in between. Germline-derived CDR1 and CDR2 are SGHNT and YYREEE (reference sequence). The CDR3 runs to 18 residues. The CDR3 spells CASSLKPLRTLPNTEAFF. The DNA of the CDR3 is TGTGCCAGCAGCTTGAAGCCCCTCAGGACACTACCAAACACTGAAGCTTTCTTT.

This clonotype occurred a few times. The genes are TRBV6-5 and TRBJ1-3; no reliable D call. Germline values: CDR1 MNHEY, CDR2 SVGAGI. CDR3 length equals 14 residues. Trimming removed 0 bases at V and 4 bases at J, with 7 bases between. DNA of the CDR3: TGTGCCAGCAGTTACTCGATGTCCGGAAACACCATATATTTT. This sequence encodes CASSYSMSGNTIYF.

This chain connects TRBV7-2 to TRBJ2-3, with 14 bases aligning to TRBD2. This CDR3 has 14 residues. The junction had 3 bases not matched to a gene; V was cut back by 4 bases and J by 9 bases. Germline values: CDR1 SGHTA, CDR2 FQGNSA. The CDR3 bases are TGTGCCAGCAGCTCGGGACTAGCGGGAGTCACGCAGTATTTT. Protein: CASSSGLAGVTQYF.

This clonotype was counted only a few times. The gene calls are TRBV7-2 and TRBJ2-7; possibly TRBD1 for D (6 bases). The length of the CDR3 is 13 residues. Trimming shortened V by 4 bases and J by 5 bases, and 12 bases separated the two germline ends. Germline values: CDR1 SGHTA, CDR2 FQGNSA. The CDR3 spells CASSSQGHHEQYF. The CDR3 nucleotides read TGTGCCAGCAGCTCACAGGGTCATCACGAGCAGTACTTC.

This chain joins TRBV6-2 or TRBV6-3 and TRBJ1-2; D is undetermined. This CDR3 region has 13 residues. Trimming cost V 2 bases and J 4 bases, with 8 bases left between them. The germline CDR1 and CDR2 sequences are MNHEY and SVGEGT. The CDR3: CASSYETSYGYTF. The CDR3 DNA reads TGTGCCAGCAGTTACGAGACGAGCTATGGCTACACCTTC.

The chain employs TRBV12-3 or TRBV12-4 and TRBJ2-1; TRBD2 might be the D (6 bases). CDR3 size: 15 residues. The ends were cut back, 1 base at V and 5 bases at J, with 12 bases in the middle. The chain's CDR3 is CASSLGGDANNEQFF. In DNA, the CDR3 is TGTGCCAGCAGTTTAGGCGGGGACGCTAACAATGAGCAGTTCTTC.

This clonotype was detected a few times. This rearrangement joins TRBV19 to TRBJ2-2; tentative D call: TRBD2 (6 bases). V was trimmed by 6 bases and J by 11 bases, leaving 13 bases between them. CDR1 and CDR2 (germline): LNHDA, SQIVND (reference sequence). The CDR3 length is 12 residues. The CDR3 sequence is CASRDRDSELFF. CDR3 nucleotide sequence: TGTGCCAGTAGGGACCGGGACTCCGAGCTGTTTTTT.

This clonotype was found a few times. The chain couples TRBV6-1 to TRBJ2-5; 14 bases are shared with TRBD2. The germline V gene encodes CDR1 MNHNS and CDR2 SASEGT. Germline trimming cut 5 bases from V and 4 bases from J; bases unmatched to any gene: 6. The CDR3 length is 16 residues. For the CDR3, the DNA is TGTGCCAGCAGTATACCCGGGACTAGCGGGAGAGAGACCCAGTACTTC. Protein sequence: CASSIPGTSGRETQYF.

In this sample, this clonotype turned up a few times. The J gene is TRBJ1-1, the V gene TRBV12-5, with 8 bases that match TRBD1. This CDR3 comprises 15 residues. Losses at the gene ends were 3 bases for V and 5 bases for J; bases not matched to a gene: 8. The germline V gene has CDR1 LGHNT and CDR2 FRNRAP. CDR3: CASGFLQGAETEAFF. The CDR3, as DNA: TGTGCTAGTGGTTTTCTTCAGGGGGCGGAAACTGAAGCTTTCTTT.